The T cell receptor beta chain described here comes from a study of blood T cell repertoires in COVID-19. Clones were read by immunoSEQ multiplex PCR, and TCRdb kept only the in-frame ones, dropping some. Here the sample spans 390,000 or so clones, more than 70% being singletons. CDR1 and CDR2 (germline): SGHDN, FVKESK. This CDR3 region has 16 residues. Trimming cost V 0 bases and J 6 bases; bases outside gene matches: 8. The source of this sequence is a woman in her 30s with COVID-19, enrolled during active disease. The rearrangement joins TRBV14 to TRBJ1-2; 9 nucleotides align to TRBD1. The sample consisted of peripheral blood. This CDR3 reads CASSQDLKGQGHGYTF. The CDR3 bases are TGTGCCAGCAGCCAAGATCTGAAGGGACAGGGACATGGCTACACCTTC.